The 4 T cell receptor beta chains below all came from one sample that was sequenced in a study of T-cell reconstitution after alpha-beta-depleted transplantation in children (dated by TCRdb to the mid-2010s). Library preparation employed PCR. Sequenced using an Illumina HiSeq 2500. To normalize quantification of the TCRbeta repertoire, the TCR libraries were built with molecular barcoding that relied on unique molecular identifiers. In TCRdb, the public reads were trimmed at Q25 with fastp and aligned with MiXCR, with productive beta chains retained. Entries are consolidated by CDR3 protein sequence, retaining the most common genes and DNA. This sample gives about 240,000 distinct CDR3 sequences in total; 12% of them show up just once. The ten largest clones capture around 2.8% of the sample. Sequences were derived from PBMCs from the stem cell graft donor, sampled from the stem cell graft. The receptors derive from a human donor who donated a stem cell graft to a child with acute lymphoblastic leukemia.

This clonotype appeared a few times. The genes are TRBV19 and TRBJ2-7, with 7 nucleotides matching TRBD1. This CDR3 has 14 amino acids. J was trimmed by 5 bases and V by 4 bases; bases with no gene match: 8. Germline lookup yields CDR1 LNHDA and CDR2 SQIVND (reference sequence). The CDR3: CASSTPDRIHEQYF. CDR3 coding DNA: TGTGCCAGTAGTACCCCGGACAGGATCCACGAGCAGTACTTC. Filled out from reference TRBV19 and TRBJ2-7, the complete variable domain reads DGGITQSPKYLFRKEGQNVTLSCEQNLNHDAMYWYRQDPGQGLRLIYYSQIVNDFQKGDIAEGYSVSREKKESFPLTVTSAQKNPTAFYLCASSTPDRIHEQYFGPGTRLTVT.

This clonotype was recorded only once. The rearrangement links TRBV28 to TRBJ1-2, with D perhaps TRBD1 (6 bases). Trimming cost V 5 bases and J 5 bases, with 15 bases left between them. The length of the CDR3 is 14 residues. The germline V gene has CDR1 MDHEN and CDR2 SYDVKM. CDR3: CASSPSGAYYGYTF. The CDR3 region has the DNA TGTGCCAGCAGTCCCTCAGGGGCCTATTATGGCTACACCTTC.

The table lists this clonotype with many counts. The CDR3 spells CASSGLAGTGYYEQYF. The CDR3 region has the DNA TGTGCCAGCAGTGGATTAGCCGGGACAGGATACTACGAGCAGTACTTC. The chain links TRBV27 to TRBJ2-7; 8 bases match TRBD1. Germline V CDR1 and CDR2: MNHEY, SMNVEV (reference sequence). The CDR3 has 16 residues. Unmatched junction bases numbered 12, after V lost 5 bases and J lost 3 bases.

V and J are TRBV20-1 and TRBJ1-1; D gene uncertain. V was clipped by 2 bases and J by 6 bases, with 10 bases between them. From germline, CDR1 is DFQATT and CDR2 SNEGSKA (reference sequence). CDR3 length: 12 residues. The CDR3 DNA is TGCAGTGCTAGACGACCCGAGGCTGAAGCTTTCTTT. It is translated as CSARRPEAEAFF.